The rows below give T cell receptor beta chains drawn from one sample of a study of blood T cell repertoires in COVID-19. Method: immunoSEQ multiplex PCR; TCRdb's copy keeps in-frame clones and lacks some. The table lists a few hundred thousand clones, roughly 86% of them singletons, with 1.5% to 2% in the top ten. Input material: PBMCs or T cells enriched from blood (not recorded which). These receptors originate from a woman in her thirties who had recovered from COVID-19. Both conserved end residues are part of each CDR3. Each record gives: D gene, clone size, CDR3 length, V gene, J gene, CDR3 DNA, CDR3 protein. The D gene is left open where the match is weak. The size entry is marked missing in some rows and otherwise reads once, few, many or a size class.

D gene: -; clone size: -; CDR3 length: 13; V gene: TRBV5-6; J gene: TRBJ2-1; CDR3 DNA: TGTGCCAGCAGCTTTATACTCTACAATGAGCAGTTCTTC; CDR3 protein: CASSFILYNEQFF
D gene: TRBD1; clone size: few; CDR3 length: 15; V gene: TRBV6-5; J gene: TRBJ2-3; CDR3 DNA: TGTGCCAGCGAAAAAAACGGGCAGGGGGCAAATACGCAGTATTTT; CDR3 protein: CASEKNGQGANTQYF
D gene: -; clone size: -; CDR3 length: 14; V gene: TRBV27; J gene: TRBJ1-1; CDR3 DNA: TGTGCCAGCAAGGGTTCAGGGATGAACACTGAAGCTTTCTTT; CDR3 protein: CASKGSGMNTEAFF
D gene: TRBD1; clone size: -; CDR3 length: 16; V gene: TRBV4-1; J gene: TRBJ2-5; CDR3 DNA: TGCGCCAGCAGCCCCGCGGGGACAGGGGTTCGAGAGACCCAGTACTTC; CDR3 protein: CASSPAGTGVRETQYF
D gene: -; clone size: -; CDR3 length: 17; V gene: TRBV7-9; J gene: TRBJ1-2; CDR3 DNA: TGTGCCAGCAGCTTAGATTGGGGGAAGGACAGAAACTATGGCTACACCTTC; CDR3 protein: CASSLDWGKDRNYGYTF
D gene: TRBD2; clone size: -; CDR3 length: 19; V gene: TRBV28; J gene: TRBJ2-1; CDR3 DNA: TGTGCCAGCAGTTTAGTTCCTAGCGGGAGGCCAAGCTCCTACAATGAGCAGTTCTTC; CDR3 protein: CASSLVPSGRPSSYNEQFF
D gene: TRBD1; clone size: -; CDR3 length: 16; V gene: TRBV4-2; J gene: TRBJ1-2; CDR3 DNA: TGTGCCAGCAGCCAAGTCCCGGGACAGGAAACCTATGGCTACACCTTC; CDR3 protein: CASSQVPGQETYGYTF
D gene: TRBD1; clone size: -; CDR3 length: 14; V gene: TRBV2; J gene: TRBJ1-2; CDR3 DNA: TGTGCCAGCAGTGTAGAGACAGGGGGCCTTGGCTACACCTTC; CDR3 protein: CASSVETGGLGYTF
D gene: -; clone size: -; CDR3 length: 14; V gene: TRBV19; J gene: TRBJ2-3; CDR3 DNA: TGTGCCAGTAGTATTGGCCCCAGCACAGATACGCAGTATTTT; CDR3 protein: CASSIGPSTDTQYF
D gene: -; clone size: -; CDR3 length: 13; V gene: TRBV18; J gene: TRBJ1-1; CDR3 DNA: TGTGCCAGCTCATCACCCCCCGGCACTGAAGCTTTCTTT; CDR3 protein: CASSSPPGTEAFF
D gene: -; clone size: once; CDR3 length: 15; V gene: TRBV7-8; J gene: TRBJ2-1; CDR3 DNA: TGTGCCAGCAGCTTAAAGCGGACGTCTCGGTATGAGCAGTTCTTC; CDR3 protein: CASSLKRTSRYEQFF
D gene: -; clone size: -; CDR3 length: 14; V gene: TRBV9; J gene: TRBJ2-1; CDR3 DNA: TGTGCCAGCAGCGATCAGGGTTATAACAATGAGCAGTTCTTC; CDR3 protein: CASSDQGYNNEQFF
D gene: TRBD1; clone size: -; CDR3 length: 16; V gene: TRBV27; J gene: TRBJ1-2; CDR3 DNA: TGTGCCAGCATTGCCAATCCGGGGGACAGTGCCTATGGCTACACCTTC; CDR3 protein: CASIANPGDSAYGYTF
D gene: TRBD2; clone size: -; CDR3 length: 16; V gene: TRBV4-1; J gene: TRBJ2-7; CDR3 DNA: TGCGCCAGCAGCCAAGATCGGCTAGCGGGAGACTACGAGCAGTACTTC; CDR3 protein: CASSQDRLAGDYEQYF
D gene: TRBD2; clone size: -; CDR3 length: 19; V gene: TRBV19; J gene: TRBJ2-6; CDR3 DNA: TGTGCCAGTAGTATGTGGCTAGCGGGGGGTAGCTCTGGGGCCAACGTCCTGACTTTC; CDR3 protein: CASSMWLAGGSSGANVLTF
D gene: -; clone size: -; CDR3 length: 13; V gene: TRBV14; J gene: TRBJ2-7; CDR3 DNA: TGTGCCAGCAGCCAAATACAGGGTTACGAGCAGTACTTC; CDR3 protein: CASSQIQGYEQYF
D gene: TRBD2; clone size: -; CDR3 length: 15; V gene: TRBV5-1; J gene: TRBJ2-7; CDR3 DNA: TGCGCCAGCAGCTCGCTAGCGGGATCCTCCTACGAGCAGTACTTC; CDR3 protein: CASSSLAGSSYEQYF
D gene: TRBD1; clone size: -; CDR3 length: 14; V gene: TRBV2; J gene: TRBJ1-4; CDR3 DNA: TGTGCCAGCAGGCGGACAGGGGGCGCCGAAAAACTGTTTTTT; CDR3 protein: CASRRTGGAEKLFF
D gene: TRBD1; clone size: -; CDR3 length: 14; V gene: TRBV30; J gene: TRBJ1-2; CDR3 DNA: TGTGCCTGGGTACAGGGGGGAGCTAACTATGGCTACACCTTC; CDR3 protein: CAWVQGGANYGYTF
D gene: -; clone size: -; CDR3 length: 15; V gene: TRBV7-2; J gene: TRBJ1-6; CDR3 DNA: TGTGCCAGCAGCCAGACGGGACTCAAGAATTCACCCCTCCACTTT; CDR3 protein: CASSQTGLKNSPLHF
D gene: -; clone size: -; CDR3 length: 13; V gene: TRBV2; J gene: TRBJ1-2; CDR3 DNA: TGTGCCAGCACAGGGGAGTTAGGGTATGGCTACACCTTC; CDR3 protein: CASTGELGYGYTF
D gene: -; clone size: -; CDR3 length: 15; V gene: TRBV6-5; J gene: TRBJ2-1; CDR3 DNA: TGTGCCAGCAACCCTCTAGGGGTGGGTCACAATGAGCAGTTCTTC; CDR3 protein: CASNPLGVGHNEQFF
D gene: TRBD1; clone size: -; CDR3 length: 15; V gene: TRBV4-3; J gene: TRBJ1-5; CDR3 DNA: TGCGCCAGCAGCCAAGGGACAGGGAGCAATCAGCCCCAGCATTTT; CDR3 protein: CASSQGTGSNQPQHF
D gene: TRBD1; clone size: -; CDR3 length: 17; V gene: TRBV5-4; J gene: TRBJ2-3; CDR3 DNA: TGTGCCAGCAGCTTGGAGGTGACAGGGGGAGGCACAGATACGCAGTATTTT; CDR3 protein: CASSLEVTGGGTDTQYF
D gene: TRBD1; clone size: once; CDR3 length: 15; V gene: TRBV10-3; J gene: TRBJ2-7; CDR3 DNA: TGTGCCATCAGTCAGTCCACAGGGGATACCTACGAGCAGTACTTC; CDR3 protein: CAISQSTGDTYEQYF
D gene: -; clone size: -; CDR3 length: 15; V gene: TRBV3-1/TRBV3-2; J gene: TRBJ2-5; CDR3 DNA: TGTGCCAGCAGCCAAACACAGGGATTACAAGAGACCCAGTACTTC; CDR3 protein: CASSQTQGLQETQYF
D gene: -; clone size: -; CDR3 length: 13; V gene: TRBV5-1; J gene: TRBJ1-1; CDR3 DNA: TGCGCCAGCAGCCGTGACAGCAACACTGAAGCTTTCTTT; CDR3 protein: CASSRDSNTEAFF
D gene: -; clone size: -; CDR3 length: 16; V gene: TRBV18; J gene: TRBJ1-2; CDR3 DNA: TGTGCCAGCTCCCCATACCTTGGGACAACCATTGAGGGCTACACCTTC; CDR3 protein: CASSPYLGTTIEGYTF
D gene: TRBD1; clone size: -; CDR3 length: 14; V gene: TRBV19; J gene: TRBJ1-2; CDR3 DNA: TGTGCCAGTATCTCGACAGGGGGCGCCGGTGGCTACACCTTC; CDR3 protein: CASISTGGAGGYTF
D gene: TRBD2; clone size: -; CDR3 length: 15; V gene: TRBV6-5; J gene: TRBJ2-4; CDR3 DNA: TGTGCCAGCAGTTACTCCGGGGGGGCGTCGAACATTCAGTACTTC; CDR3 protein: CASSYSGGASNIQYF
D gene: -; clone size: -; CDR3 length: 15; V gene: TRBV4-1; J gene: TRBJ1-1; CDR3 DNA: TGCGCCAGCAGCCAAGAGGGCACGGTGAACACTGAAGCTTTCTTT; CDR3 protein: CASSQEGTVNTEAFF
D gene: TRBD1; clone size: -; CDR3 length: 16; V gene: TRBV7-7; J gene: TRBJ2-2; CDR3 DNA: TGTGCTAGCAGCTTAGTCTCGACAGGGGGGACCGGGGAGCTGTTTTTT; CDR3 protein: CASSLVSTGGTGELFF
D gene: TRBD1; clone size: -; CDR3 length: 14; V gene: TRBV9; J gene: TRBJ2-1; CDR3 DNA: TGTGCCAGCAGCGGGACAGGGGGCTTCTATGAGCAGTTCTTC; CDR3 protein: CASSGTGGFYEQFF
D gene: -; clone size: -; CDR3 length: 11; V gene: TRBV20-1; J gene: TRBJ1-1; CDR3 DNA: TGCAGTGCTCCGGACACGGCTGAAGCTTTCTTT; CDR3 protein: CSAPDTAEAFF
D gene: -; clone size: -; CDR3 length: 14; V gene: TRBV27; J gene: TRBJ1-2; CDR3 DNA: TGTGCCAGCAGCCTCTTAGGGGTTAACTATGGCTACACCTTC; CDR3 protein: CASSLLGVNYGYTF
D gene: TRBD1; clone size: -; CDR3 length: 16; V gene: TRBV12-5; J gene: TRBJ1-5; CDR3 DNA: TGTGCTAGTGGTTTGGTCGTTGGGACAGTTAATCAGCCCCAGCATTTT; CDR3 protein: CASGLVVGTVNQPQHF
D gene: -; clone size: -; CDR3 length: 14; V gene: TRBV6-5; J gene: TRBJ1-5; CDR3 DNA: TGTGCCACCCGCACAGGGACCGGCAATCAGCCCCAGCATTTT; CDR3 protein: CATRTGTGNQPQHF
D gene: TRBD2; clone size: -; CDR3 length: 17; V gene: TRBV7-3; J gene: TRBJ2-5; CDR3 DNA: TGTGCCAGCAGCTTAAGGGCGGGACTAGCGGGAGGGCAGACCCAGTACTTC; CDR3 protein: CASSLRAGLAGGQTQYF
D gene: TRBD1; clone size: -; CDR3 length: 13; V gene: TRBV12-3/TRBV12-4; J gene: TRBJ2-1; CDR3 DNA: TGTGCCAGCAGGACAGGGAGTAGGAATGAGCAGTTCTTC; CDR3 protein: CASRTGSRNEQFF
D gene: TRBD2; clone size: -; CDR3 length: 17; V gene: TRBV19; J gene: TRBJ2-5; CDR3 DNA: TGTGCCAGTAGTATGGGACTAGCGGGGGGTGAGGGAGAGACCCAGTACTTC; CDR3 protein: CASSMGLAGGEGETQYF
D gene: TRBD2; clone size: -; CDR3 length: 13; V gene: TRBV29-1; J gene: TRBJ2-5; CDR3 DNA: TGCAGCGTTGACGGCGGGAGGTTGGAGACCCAGTACTTC; CDR3 protein: CSVDGGRLETQYF
D gene: -; clone size: -; CDR3 length: 14; V gene: TRBV18; J gene: TRBJ1-1; CDR3 DNA: TGTGCCAGCTCATCAACAGGCATGAACACTGAAGCTTTCTTT; CDR3 protein: CASSSTGMNTEAFF
D gene: -; clone size: -; CDR3 length: 15; V gene: TRBV7-6; J gene: TRBJ2-3; CDR3 DNA: TGTGCCAGCAGCGAGAGGGGGTGGAGCACAGATACGCAGTATTTT; CDR3 protein: CASSERGWSTDTQYF
D gene: -; clone size: -; CDR3 length: 13; V gene: TRBV6-2/TRBV6-3; J gene: TRBJ2-1; CDR3 DNA: TGTGCCAGCAGTTTGCTGGGGGGCAATGAGCAGTTCTTC; CDR3 protein: CASSLLGGNEQFF
D gene: -; clone size: -; CDR3 length: 15; V gene: TRBV6-5; J gene: TRBJ1-1; CDR3 DNA: TGTGCCAGCAGGGACCTCGGGACATTGAACACTGAAGCTTTCTTT; CDR3 protein: CASRDLGTLNTEAFF
D gene: -; clone size: -; CDR3 length: 12; V gene: TRBV6-5; J gene: TRBJ2-1; CDR3 DNA: TGTGCCAGCAGTTACAGCAACAATGAGCAGTTCTTC; CDR3 protein: CASSYSNNEQFF
D gene: TRBD2; clone size: -; CDR3 length: 14; V gene: TRBV2; J gene: TRBJ2-7; CDR3 DNA: TGTGCCAGCAGGGGACTAGCGGGTATCTACGAGCAGTACTTC; CDR3 protein: CASRGLAGIYEQYF
D gene: TRBD1; clone size: -; CDR3 length: 14; V gene: TRBV6-2/TRBV6-3; J gene: TRBJ2-7; CDR3 DNA: TGTGCCAGCAGTTACTCCACTCCAGGGGGCAAGCAGTACTTC; CDR3 protein: CASSYSTPGGKQYF
D gene: TRBD2; clone size: -; CDR3 length: 15; V gene: TRBV30; J gene: TRBJ2-5; CDR3 DNA: TGTGCCTGGAATCTGGACGTGGCGGGAGGGAAGACCCAGTACTTC; CDR3 protein: CAWNLDVAGGKTQYF
D gene: TRBD1; clone size: -; CDR3 length: 16; V gene: TRBV7-6; J gene: TRBJ2-3; CDR3 DNA: TGTGCCAGCAGCTTGGCCACAGGGGGCGCGGCAGATACGCAGTATTTT; CDR3 protein: CASSLATGGAADTQYF
D gene: TRBD1; clone size: -; CDR3 length: 14; V gene: TRBV27; J gene: TRBJ2-7; CDR3 DNA: TGTGCCAGCAGTTTTCGTCAGGGGGCCTACGAGCAGTACTTC; CDR3 protein: CASSFRQGAYEQYF
D gene: -; clone size: -; CDR3 length: 15; V gene: TRBV7-9; J gene: TRBJ2-7; CDR3 DNA: TGTGCCAGCAGCCCCGCACAGGGAAGCTCCTACGAGCAGTACTTC; CDR3 protein: CASSPAQGSSYEQYF
D gene: -; clone size: -; CDR3 length: 15; V gene: TRBV6-5; J gene: TRBJ1-4; CDR3 DNA: TGTGCCAGCGGGTCGAACTGGCATTCGGGTGAAAAACTGTTTTTT; CDR3 protein: CASGSNWHSGEKLFF
D gene: TRBD1; clone size: -; CDR3 length: 12; V gene: TRBV30; J gene: TRBJ1-1; CDR3 DNA: TGTGCCTGGAGGGTTCTTAGACAGGGGGATTTCTTT; CDR3 protein: CAWRVLRQGDFF
D gene: TRBD2; clone size: -; CDR3 length: 15; V gene: TRBV28; J gene: TRBJ2-7; CDR3 DNA: TGTGCCAGCAGCCCCCCTAGCGGGAGGGCCCCTGCGCAGTACTTC; CDR3 protein: CASSPPSGRAPAQYF
D gene: -; clone size: -; CDR3 length: 14; V gene: TRBV7-2; J gene: TRBJ1-6; CDR3 DNA: TGTGCCAGCAGCTTAGTTCAGTTAAATTCACCCCTCCACTTT; CDR3 protein: CASSLVQLNSPLHF
D gene: TRBD1; clone size: -; CDR3 length: 13; V gene: TRBV3-1/TRBV3-2; J gene: TRBJ1-2; CDR3 DNA: TGTGCCAGCAGCCGGGACAGGGTGGGCGGCTACACCTTC; CDR3 protein: CASSRDRVGGYTF
D gene: -; clone size: -; CDR3 length: 16; V gene: TRBV11-2; J gene: TRBJ2-5; CDR3 DNA: TGTGCCAGCAGCTTATCGTTGGGAGCTTACCAAGAGACCCAGTACTTC; CDR3 protein: CASSLSLGAYQETQYF
D gene: TRBD2; clone size: -; CDR3 length: 19; V gene: TRBV10-1; J gene: TRBJ2-1; CDR3 DNA: TGCGCCAGCAGTGAGTCGAACGTGGCTAGCGGGACCTCCTACAATGAGCAGTTCTTC; CDR3 protein: CASSESNVASGTSYNEQFF
D gene: TRBD1; clone size: -; CDR3 length: 17; V gene: TRBV19; J gene: TRBJ1-5; CDR3 DNA: TGTGCCAGTAGCAGAAACCCGACAGGGAATAGCAATCAGCCCCAGCATTTT; CDR3 protein: CASSRNPTGNSNQPQHF